The source of this T cell receptor (beta chain) is a study of cytomegalovirus exposure and HLA in healthy donors. Regarding the study as a whole: There were three CMV-associated chains whose specificity for CMV antigens was confirmed in vitro. That first-cohort TCR clusters tended to co-occur in the 100 to 150 validation repertoires was found in a later analysis.

There are many counts of this clone. Its cognate antigen is unknown. Only in-frame clones appear in the TCRdb table, and some are missing; sequencing was by immunoSEQ multiplex PCR. The sample includes 150,000 to 200,000 clones, 86% of them seen just once. CDR3 length equals 14 residues. Unmatched junction bases numbered 4, after V lost 3 bases and J lost 5 bases. CDR1 and CDR2 (germline): SGHRS, YFSETQ. This TCR was sampled from a woman between 18 and 30 years old in good health and CMV-seronegative. This chain connects TRBV5-1 to TRBJ2-2, with 7 bases fitting TRBD2. Input material: PBMCs. The DNA for the CDR3 is TGCGCCAGCAGCTCGCGGACTAGTACCGGGGAGCTGTTTTTT. It is translated as CASSSRTSTGELFF.